The TCR beta chain described here comes from a study of OX40 agonist ivuxolimab in advanced cancers. Turning to the study itself: Dose-escalation patients suffered from hepatocellular carcinoma, melanoma, renal cell or head and neck cancer. Participants, 82.7% male, averaged around 64 years of age, ranging from about 23 to 80. Earlier anti-PD-1, anti-PD-L1 or anti-CTLA-4 therapy was permitted; roughly 40% had received some.

Data came from immunoSEQ multiplex PCR; TCRdb stores just in-frame clones and leaves some out. There are some 50,000 clones in the sample; approximately 86% occur only once, and about an eighth lies in the top ten. This CDR3 region has 16 residues. Germline CDR1 and CDR2: MNHNS and SASEGT. With V trimmed by 2 bases and J by 1 base, 6 bases remained unmatched. This clone occurred a few times. Antigen: not known. The study, taken as a whole, reports: Compared with CD4+, CD8+ T cells on average had more expanded clones.

The origin of this receptor is an adult with an advanced solid tumor such as melanoma, head and neck, liver or kidney cancer. The source material was CD4+ or CD8+ T cells sorted from blood, sampled in a trial of the OX40 agonist ivuxolimab. V gene TRBV6-1 combines with J gene TRBJ2-5; 8 bases line up with TRBD2. CDR3 protein: CASSESDGGGQETQYF. CDR3 in DNA: TGTGCCAGCAGTGAATCCGACGGGGGGGGCCAAGAGACCCAGTACTTC.